The 6 T cell receptor beta chains given below trace back to one sample, sequenced in a study of cytomegalovirus exposure and HLA in healthy donors. The PCR was carried out with 60 Vbeta primers and 13 Jbeta primers. TCRdb's copy holds only in-frame clones and misses some; the assay was immunoSEQ multiplex PCR. The sample yields about 130,000 clones, 65% to 80% seen once. The sequenced sample consisted of PBMCs. These receptors all stem from a male donor in good health and CMV-seropositive.

Only a few counts were recorded for this clone. The rearrangement joins TRBV30 to TRBJ2-3, with TRBD2 as a possible D gene (7 bases). This CDR3 has 16 residues. CDR1 is GTSNPN and CDR2 is SVGIG in the germline V gene (reference sequence). The V end was cut by 1 base, the J end by 6 bases, with 20 bases between. The CDR3 loop reads CAWSAWTRGAVDTQYF. Written as DNA, the CDR3 is TGTGCCTGGAGTGCCTGGACTAGGGGGGCCGTTGATACGCAGTATTTT.

This clone was recorded only once. The chain has TRBV28 and TRBJ2-3; no reliable D call. CDR3 size: 14 residues. Trimming left V 3 bases short and J 6 bases short, with 13 bases between. CDR1 and CDR2 from the germline V gene are MDHEN and SYDVKM. CDR3 coding DNA: TGTGCCAGCAGTTTGAGGATACCTCGGGATACGCAGTATTTT. It specifies CASSLRIPRDTQYF.

About this clone: Germline and junction disagree at one end, which may indicate a read error. The rearrangement joins TRBV28 to TRBJ2-4; tentatively, D is TRBD2 (5 bases). The CDR3 sequence is 19 residues long. From germline, CDR1 is MDHEN and CDR2 SYDVKM. The CDR3 loop reads CASSHIGSGLAIAKNSQYF. CDR3 nucleotide sequence: TGTGCCAGCAGTCATATCGGCTCTGGGCTAGCAATAGCCAAAAACAGTCAGTACTTC.

This clone was found once. V gene TRBV28 combines with J gene TRBJ1-5, with TRBD1 as a possible D gene (5 bases). CDR1 and CDR2 from the germline V gene are MDHEN and SYDVKM. The CDR3 runs 12 residues. V was shortened by 3 bases and J by 8 bases, with 8 bases between the two germline ends. The CDR3 nucleotides are TGTGCCAGCAGTTTGATAGGGGAGCCCCAGCATTTT. Translation: CASSLIGEPQHF.

The chain combines TRBV7-9 with TRBJ1-3; D is unresolved. Per the germline V gene, CDR1 is SEHNR and CDR2 is FQNEAQ (reference sequence). Trimming stripped 1 base from V and 4 bases from J, with 20 bases between. CDR3 length equals 18 residues. The CDR3 coding sequence is TGTGCCAGCAGCTTAGATGGGTTCAGGAAGAGAGCAGGAAACACCATATATTTT. Translating it yields CASSLDGFRKRAGNTIYF.

This chain uses TRBV2 with TRBJ2-1; 9 bases are shared with TRBD2. The trim removed 3 bases at V and 6 bases at J, leaving 6 bases unmatched. CDR1 is SNHLY and CDR2 is FYNNEI in the germline V gene. The CDR3 consists of 15 residues. CDR3: CASSDVGTSLNEQFF. The CDR3 DNA reads TGTGCCAGCAGTGACGTCGGGACTAGCCTCAATGAGCAGTTCTTC.